Listed below are T cell receptor beta chains from one sample, sequenced in a study of early T cells in non-severe SARS-CoV-2 infection. TCRdb passed the 5' RACE reads through MiXCR, listing each CDR3 protein once. In the table there are 95,000 to 150,000 distinct CDR3 sequences, around 14% of which are singletons. The sequenced sample consisted of whole blood. All receptors come from an adult who was a healthcare worker with PCR-confirmed SARS-CoV-2 infection or an uninfected control (not recorded which). The CDR3 runs from the conserved cysteine through the conserved F or W. The D gene is left open where the match is weak. Some rows mark clone size as missing; the rest say once, few, many or name a class of expanded clone.

abundance,d_gene,j_gene,v_gene,CDR3aa,CDR3nt
few,-,TRBJ1-1,TRBV12-3/TRBV12-4,CASSWGGTEAFF,TGTGCCAGCAGCTGGGGGGGGACTGAAGCTTTCTTT
-,TRBD2,TRBJ2-7,TRBV27,CASSFRGGAYEQYF,TGTGCCAGCAGTTTCCGCGGGGGGGCCTACGAGCAGTACTTC
-,-,TRBJ2-5,TRBV18,CASSPFTRTETQYF,TGTGCCAGCTCACCATTTACGAGAACAGAGACCCAGTACTTC
-,-,TRBJ1-2,TRBV12-3/TRBV12-4,CASSSMDYGYTF,TGTGCCAGCAGTTCCATGGACTATGGCTACACCTTC
many,-,TRBJ2-1,TRBV7-6,CASSRGWGAGNEQFF,TGTGCCAGCAGCCGGGGGTGGGGTGCAGGGAATGAGCAGTTCTTC
-,-,TRBJ1-1,TRBV7-2,CASSRWTVNTEAFF,TGTGCCAGCAGCCGCTGGACAGTCAACACTGAAGCTTTCTTT
few,TRBD1,TRBJ2-3,TRBV6-6,CASSHQGQVVPDTQYF,TGTGCCAGCAGCCATCAGGGACAGGTAGTCCCAGATACGCAGTATTTT
few,TRBD1,TRBJ2-7,TRBV7-9,CASSPRTGSYEQYF,TGTGCCAGCAGCCCGCGGACAGGCAGCTACGAGCAGTACTTC
few,-,TRBJ2-5,TRBV20-1,CSAYGGQETQYF,TGCAGTGCTTATGGAGGGCAAGAGACCCAGTACTTC
few,-,TRBJ2-1,TRBV7-2,CASMSEFF,TGTGCCAGCATGTCGGAGTTCTTC
-,TRBD1,TRBJ2-7,TRBV10-3,CAISDLTGDEQYF,TGTGCCATCAGTGACCTTACAGGGGACGAGCAGTACTTC
-,-,TRBJ2-3,TRBV7-2,CASSFYGVRTDTQYF,TGTGCCAGCAGCTTTTACGGGGTCCGCACAGATACGCAGTATTTT
-,TRBD1,TRBJ2-2,TRBV10-3,CAISLGQGNTGELFF,TGTGCCATCAGTTTGGGACAGGGAAACACCGGGGAGCTGTTTTTT
few,-,TRBJ1-1,TRBV10-3,CAISGTSVPTEAFF,TGTGCCATCAGTGGAACGTCGGTTCCCACTGAAGCTTTCTTT
-,-,TRBJ1-1,TRBV2,CASSERENTEAFF,TGTGCCAGCAGTGAAAGGGAGAACACTGAAGCTTTCTTT
few,-,TRBJ2-1,TRBV7-9,CASSLVEDEQFF,TGTGCCAGCAGCTTAGTTGAGGATGAGCAGTTCTTC
-,-,TRBJ1-3,TRBV3-1,CASSQVGDKGLYF,TGTGCCAGCAGCCAAGTTGGAGACAAGGGACTATATTTT